This T cell receptor beta chain was identified in a study of OX40 agonist ivuxolimab in advanced cancers. This clone came up once. Its antigen remains unknown. This table comes from immunoSEQ multiplex PCR, and its TCRdb copy is limited to in-frame clones, with some not included. The table shows around 72,000 clones, with approximately 81% occurring only once. V lost 0 bases and J lost 5, with 11 bases in between. Germline V gene sequence: CDR1 SGHRS, CDR2 YFSETQ. This CDR3 has 14 residues. Overall study findings and caveats: Relative to CD4+, CD8+ T cells held more expanded clones on average.

The gene calls are TRBV5-1 and TRBJ1-2; D might be TRBD1 (5 bases). This receptor was identified in an adult with an advanced solid tumor such as melanoma, head and neck, liver or kidney cancer. Here the sequenced sample was CD4+ or CD8+ T cells sorted from blood, taken in a trial of the OX40 agonist ivuxolimab. The CDR3 DNA sequence: TGCGCCAGCAGCTTGGAGGGCGGGGGATATGGCTACACCTTC. Translation gives CASSLEGGGYGYTF.